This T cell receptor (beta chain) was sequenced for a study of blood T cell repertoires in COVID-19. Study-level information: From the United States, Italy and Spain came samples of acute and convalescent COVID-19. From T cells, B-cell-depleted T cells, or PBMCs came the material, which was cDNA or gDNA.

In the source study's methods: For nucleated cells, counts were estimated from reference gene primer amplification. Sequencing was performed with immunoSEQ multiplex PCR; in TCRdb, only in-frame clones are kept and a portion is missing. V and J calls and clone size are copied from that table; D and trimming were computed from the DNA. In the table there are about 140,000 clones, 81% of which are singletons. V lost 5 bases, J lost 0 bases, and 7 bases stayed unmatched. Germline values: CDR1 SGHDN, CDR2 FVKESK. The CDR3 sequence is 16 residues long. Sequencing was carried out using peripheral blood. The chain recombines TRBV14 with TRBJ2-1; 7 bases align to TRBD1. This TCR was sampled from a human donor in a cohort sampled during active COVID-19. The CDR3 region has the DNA TGTGCCAGCAGCGAGACCGGGACAGTCTCCTACAATGAGCAGTTCTTC. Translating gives CASSETGTVSYNEQFF.